The rows below give T cell receptor beta chains drawn from one sample of a study of TIL therapy for anti-PD-1-resistant metastatic lung cancer. Clones were sequenced by immunoSEQ multiplex PCR, and TCRdb holds only the in-frame ones, with some missing. The table lists 60,000 or so clones, roughly two thirds of them singletons. This sample comprised blood, obtained at baseline. These receptors were collected from a person aged 25-85 years with non-small cell lung cancer. Each CDR3 is given with its conserved first and last residue. The D gene is left open where the match is weak. Size tells how often a clone was seen (once, few, many) or the class of an expanded clone, and some rows leave it out.

j_gene: TRBJ2-5; abundance: once; d_gene: NA; v_gene: TRBV5-4; CDR3nt: TGTGCCAGCAGCTTACGAACTTCCGAAGAGACCCAGTACTTC; CDR3aa: CASSLRTSEETQYF
j_gene: TRBJ2-5; abundance: once; d_gene: NA; v_gene: TRBV9; CDR3nt: TGTGCCAGCAGCGTAAACAGACAAGAGACCCAGTACTTC; CDR3aa: CASSVNRQETQYF
j_gene: TRBJ1-5; abundance: NA; d_gene: TRBD1; v_gene: TRBV5-1; CDR3nt: TGCGCCAGCAGTCCCGGGACAGCCCATAGCAATCAGCCCCAGCATTTT; CDR3aa: CASSPGTAHSNQPQHF
j_gene: TRBJ1-5; abundance: NA; d_gene: NA; v_gene: TRBV6-1; CDR3nt: TGTGCCAGCAGTGAAGAGGCTGAAGGCTCGTGGAGGGGTTGGAATCAGCCCCAGCATTTT; CDR3aa: CASSEEAEGSWRGWNQPQHF
j_gene: TRBJ2-5; abundance: NA; d_gene: TRBD2; v_gene: TRBV11-2; CDR3nt: TGTGCCAGCGGGTTAGCGGGAGAGACCCAGTACTTC; CDR3aa: CASGLAGETQYF
j_gene: TRBJ1-5; abundance: few; d_gene: NA; v_gene: TRBV6-1; CDR3nt: TGTGCCAGCATTTTCGCAGGGAATCAGCCCCAGCATTTT; CDR3aa: CASIFAGNQPQHF
j_gene: TRBJ2-6; abundance: few; d_gene: NA; v_gene: TRBV7-9; CDR3nt: TGTGCCGGAGTGGATATTGAAGTTGGCGGGGCCAACGTCCTGACTTTC; CDR3aa: CAGVDIEVGGANVLTF
j_gene: TRBJ2-2; abundance: few; d_gene: TRBD2; v_gene: TRBV16; CDR3nt: TGTGCCAGCCGGGGACTAGCAAACACCGGGGAGCTGTTTTTT; CDR3aa: CASRGLANTGELFF
j_gene: TRBJ1-4; abundance: NA; d_gene: TRBD1; v_gene: TRBV5-1; CDR3nt: TGCGCCAGCAGCACCGATACAGGGGGTAATGAAAAACTGTTTTTT; CDR3aa: CASSTDTGGNEKLFF
j_gene: TRBJ1-5; abundance: NA; d_gene: NA; v_gene: TRBV6-5; CDR3nt: TGTGCCAGCAGTGTTAACCGAAACGGGGGCCAGCATTTT; CDR3aa: CASSVNRNGGQHF
j_gene: TRBJ2-7; abundance: NA; d_gene: NA; v_gene: TRBV5-1; CDR3nt: TGCGCCAGCAGCTTGCCGGGCCGTACCTACGAGCAGTACTTC; CDR3aa: CASSLPGRTYEQYF
j_gene: TRBJ2-3; abundance: NA; d_gene: TRBD1; v_gene: TRBV5-1; CDR3nt: TGCGCCAGCAGCTCCCGACAGGGGTTAGGCACAGATACGCAGTATTTT; CDR3aa: CASSSRQGLGTDTQYF
j_gene: TRBJ2-7; abundance: NA; d_gene: NA; v_gene: TRBV2; CDR3nt: TGTGCCAGCAGGACAGTCCCCTACGAGCAGTACTTC; CDR3aa: CASRTVPYEQYF
j_gene: TRBJ2-4; abundance: NA; d_gene: NA; v_gene: TRBV28; CDR3nt: TGTGCCAGCGCCTACCCCGGGAACATTCAGTACTTC; CDR3aa: CASAYPGNIQYF
j_gene: TRBJ2-1; abundance: NA; d_gene: NA; v_gene: TRBV5-1; CDR3nt: TGCGCCAGCAGCTTGATTTCTGGACAGTCCTACAATGAGCAGTTCTTC; CDR3aa: CASSLISGQSYNEQFF
j_gene: TRBJ2-7; abundance: NA; d_gene: TRBD2; v_gene: TRBV30; CDR3nt: TGTGCCTGGAGTGTACCCCGGGCGGGAGGGCCCCCCTACGAGCAGTACTTC; CDR3aa: CAWSVPRAGGPPYEQYF
j_gene: TRBJ2-1; abundance: NA; d_gene: TRBD1; v_gene: TRBV28; CDR3nt: TGTGCCAGCTGGGACAGCTACAATGAGCAGTTCTTC; CDR3aa: CASWDSYNEQFF
j_gene: TRBJ1-3; abundance: few; d_gene: NA; v_gene: TRBV7-2; CDR3nt: TGTGCCAGCAGCTTTCAACGAAACACCATATATTTT; CDR3aa: CASSFQRNTIYF
j_gene: TRBJ2-4; abundance: once; d_gene: TRBD1; v_gene: TRBV6-1; CDR3nt: TGTGCCAGCAGTGAAACAGGGGCAAGGAACATTCAGTACTTC; CDR3aa: CASSETGARNIQYF
j_gene: TRBJ2-7; abundance: NA; d_gene: TRBD2; v_gene: TRBV28; CDR3nt: TGTGCCAGCAGTTTATATTTGGCGGGGGGCTCGTTTGGCGAGCAGTACTTC; CDR3aa: CASSLYLAGGSFGEQYF
j_gene: TRBJ2-1; abundance: NA; d_gene: NA; v_gene: TRBV5-1; CDR3nt: TGCGCCAGCAGCTTCGGACTCACAAATGAGCAGTTCTTC; CDR3aa: CASSFGLTNEQFF
j_gene: TRBJ2-3; abundance: NA; d_gene: NA; v_gene: TRBV6-5; CDR3nt: TGTGCCAGCAGTTATGGATGGGATACGCAGTATTTT; CDR3aa: CASSYGWDTQYF
j_gene: TRBJ1-1; abundance: once; d_gene: TRBD1; v_gene: TRBV27; CDR3nt: TGTGCCAGCAGGCGAATAAGGACAGGGGGCGAAGCTTTCTTT; CDR3aa: CASRRIRTGGEAFF
j_gene: TRBJ2-3; abundance: NA; d_gene: NA; v_gene: TRBV30; CDR3nt: TGTGCCTGGAGTGTAATAGGGGGAGAGGATACGCAGTATTTT; CDR3aa: CAWSVIGGEDTQYF
j_gene: TRBJ2-1; abundance: NA; d_gene: NA; v_gene: TRBV7-2; CDR3nt: TGTGCCAGCAGCTTCTCCGGGGGCTCCTACAATGAGCAGTTCTTC; CDR3aa: CASSFSGGSYNEQFF
j_gene: TRBJ2-5; abundance: NA; d_gene: NA; v_gene: TRBV5-4; CDR3nt: TGTGCCAGCAGCTCACCACGCCAAGAGACCCAGTACTTC; CDR3aa: CASSSPRQETQYF
j_gene: TRBJ1-4; abundance: few; d_gene: NA; v_gene: TRBV9; CDR3nt: TGTGCCAGCAGCGTAGACGGACGGTCTAATGAAAAACTGTTTTTT; CDR3aa: CASSVDGRSNEKLFF
j_gene: TRBJ2-2; abundance: NA; d_gene: TRBD2; v_gene: TRBV10-3; CDR3nt: TGTGCCATCGGGGGCGGGGGGGCCACCCCCTCCACCGGGGAGCTGTTTTTT; CDR3aa: CAIGGGGATPSTGELFF
j_gene: TRBJ1-5; abundance: NA; d_gene: NA; v_gene: TRBV18; CDR3nt: TGTGCCAGCTCACCAGCGCCGGAGAGCAATCAGCCCCAGCATTTT; CDR3aa: CASSPAPESNQPQHF
j_gene: TRBJ2-1; abundance: NA; d_gene: NA; v_gene: TRBV9; CDR3nt: TGTGCCAGCGGGCGGGACTCGTTGAATGAGCAGTTCTTC; CDR3aa: CASGRDSLNEQFF
j_gene: TRBJ1-1; abundance: few; d_gene: NA; v_gene: TRBV19; CDR3nt: TGTGCCAGCAGCGCTTCAGCGTCGAACACTGAAGCTTTCTTT; CDR3aa: CASSASASNTEAFF
j_gene: TRBJ1-1; abundance: NA; d_gene: NA; v_gene: TRBV11-2; CDR3nt: TGTGCCAGCAGCTCCCCGAAGAACACTGAAGCTTTCTTT; CDR3aa: CASSSPKNTEAFF
j_gene: TRBJ2-2; abundance: NA; d_gene: NA; v_gene: TRBV11-1; CDR3nt: TGTGCCAGCAGCCCCCTGGGGGGAACCACCGGGGAGCTGTTTTTT; CDR3aa: CASSPLGGTTGELFF
j_gene: TRBJ2-7; abundance: NA; d_gene: TRBD2; v_gene: TRBV30; CDR3nt: TGTGCCTGGAGTCTAGCGGGACTCTACGAGCAGTACTTC; CDR3aa: CAWSLAGLYEQYF
j_gene: TRBJ1-2; abundance: NA; d_gene: NA; v_gene: TRBV6-1; CDR3nt: TGTGCCAGCAGTGAGTCCCGGGGAGCTGATGACGGCTACACCTTC; CDR3aa: CASSESRGADDGYTF
j_gene: TRBJ1-1; abundance: NA; d_gene: NA; v_gene: TRBV19; CDR3nt: TGTGCCAGTAGTATGGGGGCGCCGAACACTGAAGCTTTCTTT; CDR3aa: CASSMGAPNTEAFF
j_gene: TRBJ2-7; abundance: NA; d_gene: TRBD2; v_gene: TRBV30; CDR3nt: TGTGCCTCGACAAACCTCCCCCCTAGCGGGAGGTTCTACGAGCAGTACTTC; CDR3aa: CASTNLPPSGRFYEQYF
j_gene: TRBJ1-4; abundance: NA; d_gene: NA; v_gene: TRBV5-1; CDR3nt: TGCGCCAGCAGCTTTTTGACAGGACCTAATGAAAAACTGTTTTTT; CDR3aa: CASSFLTGPNEKLFF
j_gene: TRBJ1-2; abundance: NA; d_gene: NA; v_gene: TRBV2; CDR3nt: TGTGCCAGCAGGTTCGAGACCGGGGCTAACTATGGCTACACCTTC; CDR3aa: CASRFETGANYGYTF
j_gene: TRBJ2-1; abundance: few; d_gene: NA; v_gene: TRBV11-2; CDR3nt: TGTGCCAGCAGCTTAGAAAGTAGGGTACATGAGCAGTTCTTC; CDR3aa: CASSLESRVHEQFF
j_gene: TRBJ2-6; abundance: NA; d_gene: NA; v_gene: TRBV7-2; CDR3nt: TGTGCCAGCAGCTTAATCTCCGGTGGGGCCAACGTCCTGACTTTC; CDR3aa: CASSLISGGANVLTF
j_gene: TRBJ1-1; abundance: NA; d_gene: NA; v_gene: TRBV28; CDR3nt: TGTGCCAGCCTAATTAACACTGAAGCTTTCTTT; CDR3aa: CASLINTEAFF
j_gene: TRBJ1-2; abundance: NA; d_gene: TRBD1; v_gene: TRBV6-1; CDR3nt: TGTGCCAGCAGTGGGACAGGGGAAGAATTCGGCTACACCTTC; CDR3aa: CASSGTGEEFGYTF
j_gene: TRBJ2-4; abundance: NA; d_gene: NA; v_gene: TRBV7-9; CDR3nt: TGTGCCAGCAGCTTTAAGCGGAGAGTTGGAGGAAACATTCAGTACTTC; CDR3aa: CASSFKRRVGGNIQYF
j_gene: TRBJ2-1; abundance: NA; d_gene: NA; v_gene: TRBV2; CDR3nt: TGTGCCAGCAGTGAAGCCTTACAGCCCTGGAATGAGCAGTTCTTC; CDR3aa: CASSEALQPWNEQFF
j_gene: TRBJ1-2; abundance: few; d_gene: NA; v_gene: TRBV14; CDR3nt: TGTGCCAGCAGCCACCAAAAGGAGGGAGCCTTGGATGGCTACACCTTC; CDR3aa: CASSHQKEGALDGYTF
j_gene: TRBJ2-3; abundance: NA; d_gene: TRBD1; v_gene: TRBV5-1; CDR3nt: TGCGCCAGCAGCCCCCGGACAGGGTGGACAGATACGCAGTATTTT; CDR3aa: CASSPRTGWTDTQYF
j_gene: TRBJ1-3; abundance: NA; d_gene: NA; v_gene: TRBV6-1; CDR3nt: TGTGCCAGCAGTGACCAGGCCTACTCTGGAAACACCATATATTTT; CDR3aa: CASSDQAYSGNTIYF
j_gene: TRBJ1-1; abundance: NA; d_gene: NA; v_gene: TRBV5-1; CDR3nt: TGCGCCAGCAGCTTGCGGGGAAACTCGAACACTGAAGCTTTCTTT; CDR3aa: CASSLRGNSNTEAFF
j_gene: TRBJ1-1; abundance: NA; d_gene: NA; v_gene: TRBV5-4; CDR3nt: TGTGCCAGCAGCTTGGATGAGGGGGGCGAGTCTGAAGCTTTCTTT; CDR3aa: CASSLDEGGESEAFF